This is a list of T cell receptor beta chains from one sample in a study of cytomegalovirus exposure and HLA in healthy donors. Sequencing used immunoSEQ multiplex PCR; TCRdb keeps in-frame clones, though not all of them. The sample has some 98,000 clones, roughly 89% seen once. Specimen: PBMCs. These receptor sequences come from a woman in her 30s in good health and CMV-seronegative. CDR3s leave out the opening cysteine and the closing phenylalanine or tryptophan. Each record gives: V gene, D gene, J gene, CDR3 protein. D genes are given only for firm matches.

v_call: TRBV7-9; d_call: NA; j_call: TRBJ2-7; cdr3_aa: ASSLSGIYEQY
v_call: TRBV2; d_call: TRBD2; j_call: TRBJ2-7; cdr3_aa: ASRRSGSLYEQY
v_call: TRBV5-5; d_call: NA; j_call: TRBJ2-7; cdr3_aa: ASMKASRYEQY
v_call: TRBV5-1; d_call: NA; j_call: TRBJ2-7; cdr3_aa: ASSFGASLYEQY
v_call: TRBV19; d_call: NA; j_call: TRBJ2-3; cdr3_aa: ASSLRGPPPDTQY
v_call: TRBV9; d_call: NA; j_call: TRBJ1-6; cdr3_aa: ASSPPRPVHYNSPLH
v_call: TRBV7-7; d_call: NA; j_call: TRBJ2-5; cdr3_aa: ASSLVGGGETQY
v_call: TRBV2; d_call: NA; j_call: TRBJ2-3; cdr3_aa: ASSEGGTDTQY
v_call: TRBV28; d_call: TRBD2; j_call: TRBJ2-1; cdr3_aa: ASSSTRTSGRFEQF
v_call: TRBV5-1; d_call: TRBD1; j_call: TRBJ2-5; cdr3_aa: ASSLGDRGQETQY
v_call: TRBV18; d_call: NA; j_call: TRBJ1-1; cdr3_aa: ASSPQGGGTF
v_call: TRBV11-2; d_call: NA; j_call: TRBJ2-1; cdr3_aa: ASSLPSEGRQF
v_call: TRBV4-1; d_call: NA; j_call: TRBJ1-5; cdr3_aa: ASSQAAPTVSNQPQH
v_call: TRBV11-1; d_call: TRBD1; j_call: TRBJ2-7; cdr3_aa: ASRQGTDYEQY
v_call: TRBV2; d_call: NA; j_call: TRBJ1-2; cdr3_aa: ASEWEDGYT
v_call: TRBV29-1; d_call: TRBD1; j_call: TRBJ2-7; cdr3_aa: SVGQGNGEQY
v_call: TRBV18; d_call: TRBD1; j_call: TRBJ1-1; cdr3_aa: ASSQGGSTEAF
v_call: TRBV2; d_call: NA; j_call: TRBJ2-7; cdr3_aa: ASRAWQGHYEQY
v_call: TRBV11-2; d_call: NA; j_call: TRBJ1-2; cdr3_aa: ASSLDPVYGYT
v_call: TRBV5-4; d_call: TRBD2; j_call: TRBJ2-1; cdr3_aa: ASSLVRGAGGSNEQF
v_call: TRBV6-6; d_call: NA; j_call: TRBJ2-1; cdr3_aa: ASSLVSGEQF
v_call: TRBV29-1; d_call: NA; j_call: TRBJ2-7; cdr3_aa: SAGGSYEQY
v_call: TRBV5-1; d_call: NA; j_call: TRBJ1-5; cdr3_aa: ASSLAGLDNQPQH
v_call: TRBV19; d_call: NA; j_call: TRBJ2-6; cdr3_aa: ASSTTRSGANVLI
v_call: TRBV11-2; d_call: TRBD2; j_call: TRBJ2-3; cdr3_aa: ASSLRLAGPTDTQY
v_call: TRBV18; d_call: NA; j_call: TRBJ2-1; cdr3_aa: ASSPEFYNEQF
v_call: TRBV6-5; d_call: TRBD1; j_call: TRBJ2-1; cdr3_aa: ASSYGGDRGNEQF
v_call: TRBV27; d_call: NA; j_call: TRBJ1-6; cdr3_aa: ASSRGLGSYNSPLH
v_call: TRBV18; d_call: NA; j_call: TRBJ2-2; cdr3_aa: ASSSSGTLNTGELF
v_call: TRBV6-1; d_call: NA; j_call: TRBJ1-2; cdr3_aa: ASSERGGMGYGYT
v_call: TRBV19; d_call: NA; j_call: TRBJ2-1; cdr3_aa: ASVEFGISNEQF
v_call: TRBV28; d_call: TRBD1; j_call: TRBJ1-4; cdr3_aa: ASRGAGTAYNEKLF
v_call: TRBV6-1; d_call: TRBD2; j_call: TRBJ2-1; cdr3_aa: ASSSGTSGITEQF